This TCR beta chain was captured in a study of shared clonotypes between healthy human individuals. TCRdb's copy holds only in-frame clones and misses some; the assay was immunoSEQ multiplex PCR. The table lists about 980,000 clones, approximately 80% of them singletons, with about 1.5% in the top ten. General study results and limits: The study generally estimated greater richness for naive than memory subsets.

In regard to this clone: Its target is unknown.

This receptor was obtained from a young man in good health. The specimen was memory CD4+ T cells sorted from blood. Subset: CD45RA-negative fraction.

The CDR3 sequence is CASRWRPGSYNSPLHF. The DNA of the CDR3 is TGTGCCAGCAGATGGCGGCCGGGATCCTATAATTCACCCCTCCACTTT. This rearrangement joins TRBV27 to TRBJ1-6; D is uncertain. The CDR3 covers 16 residues. Germline V gene data show CDR1 as MNHEY and CDR2 as SMNVEV (reference sequence). Trimming removed 6 bases from V and 1 base from J, with 13 bases in between.